This T cell receptor beta chain was identified in a study of T-cell memory formation after mild COVID-19. TCRdb recomputed calls from the 5' RACE reads with MiXCR, one row per CDR3 protein. The table lists around 250,000 distinct CDR3 sequences, about 16% of them singletons, with 22% in the top ten. General observations from the study: The SARS-CoV-2 specificity of second-wave clones reaching peak at day 37 remained unverified.

Ten or more counts support this clonotype. Its antigen is unknown. The CDR3 consists of 17 residues. The germline gives CDR1 MNHEY, CDR2 SVGAGI. Trimming stripped 2 bases from V and 1 base from J, with 18 bases between. This TCR was sampled from a man between 18 and 35 years old who had mild COVID-19 (a few samples of this study predate the infection). Cell type and time point are not known. Sequencing input: PBMCs or a T cell subset sorted from them (not recorded which). The rearrangement links TRBV6-5 to TRBJ2-7, with D perhaps being TRBD1 or TRBD2 (5 bases each). The CDR3 DNA reads TGTGCCAGCAGTTACCGGGGCAGTGGCGCTGATTCCTACGAGCAGTACTTC. Its protein product is CASSYRGSGADSYEQYF.